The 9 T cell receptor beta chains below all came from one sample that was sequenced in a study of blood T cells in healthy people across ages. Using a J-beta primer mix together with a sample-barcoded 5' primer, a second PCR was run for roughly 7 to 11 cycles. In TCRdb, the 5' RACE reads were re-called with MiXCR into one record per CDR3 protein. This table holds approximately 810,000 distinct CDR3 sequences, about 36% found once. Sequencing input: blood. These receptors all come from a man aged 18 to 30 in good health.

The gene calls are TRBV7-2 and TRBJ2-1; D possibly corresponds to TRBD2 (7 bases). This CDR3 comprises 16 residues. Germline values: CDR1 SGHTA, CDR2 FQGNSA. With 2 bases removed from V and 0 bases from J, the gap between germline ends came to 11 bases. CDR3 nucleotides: TGTGCCAGCAGCTTATCCGGGGGGCGCTCCTACAATGAGCAGTTCTTC. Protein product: CASSLSGGRSYNEQFF.

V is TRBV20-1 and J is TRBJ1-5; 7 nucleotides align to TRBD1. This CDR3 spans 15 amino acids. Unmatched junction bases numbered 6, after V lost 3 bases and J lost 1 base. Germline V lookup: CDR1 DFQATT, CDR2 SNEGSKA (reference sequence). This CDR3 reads CSARGGRGSNQPQHF. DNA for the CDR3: TGCAGTGCTAGGGGAGGCAGGGGGAGCAATCAGCCCCAGCATTTT.

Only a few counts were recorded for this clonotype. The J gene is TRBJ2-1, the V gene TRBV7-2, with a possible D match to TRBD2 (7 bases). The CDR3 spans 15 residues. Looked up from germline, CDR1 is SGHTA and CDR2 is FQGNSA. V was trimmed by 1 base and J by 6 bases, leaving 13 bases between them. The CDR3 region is CASSLGGGPLNEQFF. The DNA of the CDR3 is TGTGCCAGCAGCTTAGGGGGGGGGCCTCTCAATGAGCAGTTCTTC. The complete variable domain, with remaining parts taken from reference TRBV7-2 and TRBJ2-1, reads GAGVSQSPSNKVTEKGKDVELRCDPISGHTALYWYRQSLGQGLEFLIYFQGNSAPDKSGLPSDRFSAERTGGSVSTLTIQRTQQEDSAVYLCASSLGGGPLNEQFFGPGTRLTVL.

The CDR3 sequence: CASSAQGKDTQYF. CDR3 DNA: TGTGCCAGCAGTGCTCAGGGGAAGGATACGCAGTATTTT. The chain couples TRBV6-4 to TRBJ2-3; D perhaps matches TRBD1 (6 bases). Germline V gene sequence: CDR1 MRHNA, CDR2 SNTAGT. Trimming stripped 4 bases from V and 6 bases from J, with 11 bases between. This CDR3 spans 13 amino acids.

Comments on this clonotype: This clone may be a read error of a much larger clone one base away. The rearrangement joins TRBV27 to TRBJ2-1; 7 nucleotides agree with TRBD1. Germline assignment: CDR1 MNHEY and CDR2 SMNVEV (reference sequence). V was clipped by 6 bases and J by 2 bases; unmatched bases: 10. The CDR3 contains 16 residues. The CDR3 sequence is CASSPLRDRPYNEQFF. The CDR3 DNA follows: TGTGCCAGCAGCCCCCTACGGGACAGACCCTACAATGAGCAGTTCTTC.

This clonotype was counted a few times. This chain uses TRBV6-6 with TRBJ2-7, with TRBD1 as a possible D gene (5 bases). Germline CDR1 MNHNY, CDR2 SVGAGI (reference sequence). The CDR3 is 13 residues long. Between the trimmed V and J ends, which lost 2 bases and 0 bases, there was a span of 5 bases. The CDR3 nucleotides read TGTGCCAGCAGTTACGACAGCTCCTACGAGCAGTACTTC. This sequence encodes CASSYDSSYEQYF.

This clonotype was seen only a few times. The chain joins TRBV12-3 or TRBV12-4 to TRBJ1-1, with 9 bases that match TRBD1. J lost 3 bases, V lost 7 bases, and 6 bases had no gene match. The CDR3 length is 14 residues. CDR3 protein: CASKGTGRDTEAFF. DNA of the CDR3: TGTGCCAGCAAAGGGACAGGGCGGGACACTGAAGCTTTCTTT.

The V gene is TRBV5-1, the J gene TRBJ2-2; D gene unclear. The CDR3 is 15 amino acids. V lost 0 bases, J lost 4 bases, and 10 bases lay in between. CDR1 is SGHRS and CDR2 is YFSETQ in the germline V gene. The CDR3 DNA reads TGCGCCAGCAGCTTGGAGGTGACCGGCACCGGGGAGCTGTTTTTT. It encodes CASSLEVTGTGELFF.

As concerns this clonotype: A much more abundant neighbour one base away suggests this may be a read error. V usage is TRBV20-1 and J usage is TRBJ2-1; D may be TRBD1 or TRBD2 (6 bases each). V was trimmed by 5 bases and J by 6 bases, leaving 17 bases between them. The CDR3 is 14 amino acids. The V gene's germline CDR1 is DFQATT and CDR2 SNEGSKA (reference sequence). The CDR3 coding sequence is TGCAGTGCTGGACAGCCTCTGGGGGGCAATGAGCAGTTCTTC. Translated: CSAGQPLGGNEQFF.